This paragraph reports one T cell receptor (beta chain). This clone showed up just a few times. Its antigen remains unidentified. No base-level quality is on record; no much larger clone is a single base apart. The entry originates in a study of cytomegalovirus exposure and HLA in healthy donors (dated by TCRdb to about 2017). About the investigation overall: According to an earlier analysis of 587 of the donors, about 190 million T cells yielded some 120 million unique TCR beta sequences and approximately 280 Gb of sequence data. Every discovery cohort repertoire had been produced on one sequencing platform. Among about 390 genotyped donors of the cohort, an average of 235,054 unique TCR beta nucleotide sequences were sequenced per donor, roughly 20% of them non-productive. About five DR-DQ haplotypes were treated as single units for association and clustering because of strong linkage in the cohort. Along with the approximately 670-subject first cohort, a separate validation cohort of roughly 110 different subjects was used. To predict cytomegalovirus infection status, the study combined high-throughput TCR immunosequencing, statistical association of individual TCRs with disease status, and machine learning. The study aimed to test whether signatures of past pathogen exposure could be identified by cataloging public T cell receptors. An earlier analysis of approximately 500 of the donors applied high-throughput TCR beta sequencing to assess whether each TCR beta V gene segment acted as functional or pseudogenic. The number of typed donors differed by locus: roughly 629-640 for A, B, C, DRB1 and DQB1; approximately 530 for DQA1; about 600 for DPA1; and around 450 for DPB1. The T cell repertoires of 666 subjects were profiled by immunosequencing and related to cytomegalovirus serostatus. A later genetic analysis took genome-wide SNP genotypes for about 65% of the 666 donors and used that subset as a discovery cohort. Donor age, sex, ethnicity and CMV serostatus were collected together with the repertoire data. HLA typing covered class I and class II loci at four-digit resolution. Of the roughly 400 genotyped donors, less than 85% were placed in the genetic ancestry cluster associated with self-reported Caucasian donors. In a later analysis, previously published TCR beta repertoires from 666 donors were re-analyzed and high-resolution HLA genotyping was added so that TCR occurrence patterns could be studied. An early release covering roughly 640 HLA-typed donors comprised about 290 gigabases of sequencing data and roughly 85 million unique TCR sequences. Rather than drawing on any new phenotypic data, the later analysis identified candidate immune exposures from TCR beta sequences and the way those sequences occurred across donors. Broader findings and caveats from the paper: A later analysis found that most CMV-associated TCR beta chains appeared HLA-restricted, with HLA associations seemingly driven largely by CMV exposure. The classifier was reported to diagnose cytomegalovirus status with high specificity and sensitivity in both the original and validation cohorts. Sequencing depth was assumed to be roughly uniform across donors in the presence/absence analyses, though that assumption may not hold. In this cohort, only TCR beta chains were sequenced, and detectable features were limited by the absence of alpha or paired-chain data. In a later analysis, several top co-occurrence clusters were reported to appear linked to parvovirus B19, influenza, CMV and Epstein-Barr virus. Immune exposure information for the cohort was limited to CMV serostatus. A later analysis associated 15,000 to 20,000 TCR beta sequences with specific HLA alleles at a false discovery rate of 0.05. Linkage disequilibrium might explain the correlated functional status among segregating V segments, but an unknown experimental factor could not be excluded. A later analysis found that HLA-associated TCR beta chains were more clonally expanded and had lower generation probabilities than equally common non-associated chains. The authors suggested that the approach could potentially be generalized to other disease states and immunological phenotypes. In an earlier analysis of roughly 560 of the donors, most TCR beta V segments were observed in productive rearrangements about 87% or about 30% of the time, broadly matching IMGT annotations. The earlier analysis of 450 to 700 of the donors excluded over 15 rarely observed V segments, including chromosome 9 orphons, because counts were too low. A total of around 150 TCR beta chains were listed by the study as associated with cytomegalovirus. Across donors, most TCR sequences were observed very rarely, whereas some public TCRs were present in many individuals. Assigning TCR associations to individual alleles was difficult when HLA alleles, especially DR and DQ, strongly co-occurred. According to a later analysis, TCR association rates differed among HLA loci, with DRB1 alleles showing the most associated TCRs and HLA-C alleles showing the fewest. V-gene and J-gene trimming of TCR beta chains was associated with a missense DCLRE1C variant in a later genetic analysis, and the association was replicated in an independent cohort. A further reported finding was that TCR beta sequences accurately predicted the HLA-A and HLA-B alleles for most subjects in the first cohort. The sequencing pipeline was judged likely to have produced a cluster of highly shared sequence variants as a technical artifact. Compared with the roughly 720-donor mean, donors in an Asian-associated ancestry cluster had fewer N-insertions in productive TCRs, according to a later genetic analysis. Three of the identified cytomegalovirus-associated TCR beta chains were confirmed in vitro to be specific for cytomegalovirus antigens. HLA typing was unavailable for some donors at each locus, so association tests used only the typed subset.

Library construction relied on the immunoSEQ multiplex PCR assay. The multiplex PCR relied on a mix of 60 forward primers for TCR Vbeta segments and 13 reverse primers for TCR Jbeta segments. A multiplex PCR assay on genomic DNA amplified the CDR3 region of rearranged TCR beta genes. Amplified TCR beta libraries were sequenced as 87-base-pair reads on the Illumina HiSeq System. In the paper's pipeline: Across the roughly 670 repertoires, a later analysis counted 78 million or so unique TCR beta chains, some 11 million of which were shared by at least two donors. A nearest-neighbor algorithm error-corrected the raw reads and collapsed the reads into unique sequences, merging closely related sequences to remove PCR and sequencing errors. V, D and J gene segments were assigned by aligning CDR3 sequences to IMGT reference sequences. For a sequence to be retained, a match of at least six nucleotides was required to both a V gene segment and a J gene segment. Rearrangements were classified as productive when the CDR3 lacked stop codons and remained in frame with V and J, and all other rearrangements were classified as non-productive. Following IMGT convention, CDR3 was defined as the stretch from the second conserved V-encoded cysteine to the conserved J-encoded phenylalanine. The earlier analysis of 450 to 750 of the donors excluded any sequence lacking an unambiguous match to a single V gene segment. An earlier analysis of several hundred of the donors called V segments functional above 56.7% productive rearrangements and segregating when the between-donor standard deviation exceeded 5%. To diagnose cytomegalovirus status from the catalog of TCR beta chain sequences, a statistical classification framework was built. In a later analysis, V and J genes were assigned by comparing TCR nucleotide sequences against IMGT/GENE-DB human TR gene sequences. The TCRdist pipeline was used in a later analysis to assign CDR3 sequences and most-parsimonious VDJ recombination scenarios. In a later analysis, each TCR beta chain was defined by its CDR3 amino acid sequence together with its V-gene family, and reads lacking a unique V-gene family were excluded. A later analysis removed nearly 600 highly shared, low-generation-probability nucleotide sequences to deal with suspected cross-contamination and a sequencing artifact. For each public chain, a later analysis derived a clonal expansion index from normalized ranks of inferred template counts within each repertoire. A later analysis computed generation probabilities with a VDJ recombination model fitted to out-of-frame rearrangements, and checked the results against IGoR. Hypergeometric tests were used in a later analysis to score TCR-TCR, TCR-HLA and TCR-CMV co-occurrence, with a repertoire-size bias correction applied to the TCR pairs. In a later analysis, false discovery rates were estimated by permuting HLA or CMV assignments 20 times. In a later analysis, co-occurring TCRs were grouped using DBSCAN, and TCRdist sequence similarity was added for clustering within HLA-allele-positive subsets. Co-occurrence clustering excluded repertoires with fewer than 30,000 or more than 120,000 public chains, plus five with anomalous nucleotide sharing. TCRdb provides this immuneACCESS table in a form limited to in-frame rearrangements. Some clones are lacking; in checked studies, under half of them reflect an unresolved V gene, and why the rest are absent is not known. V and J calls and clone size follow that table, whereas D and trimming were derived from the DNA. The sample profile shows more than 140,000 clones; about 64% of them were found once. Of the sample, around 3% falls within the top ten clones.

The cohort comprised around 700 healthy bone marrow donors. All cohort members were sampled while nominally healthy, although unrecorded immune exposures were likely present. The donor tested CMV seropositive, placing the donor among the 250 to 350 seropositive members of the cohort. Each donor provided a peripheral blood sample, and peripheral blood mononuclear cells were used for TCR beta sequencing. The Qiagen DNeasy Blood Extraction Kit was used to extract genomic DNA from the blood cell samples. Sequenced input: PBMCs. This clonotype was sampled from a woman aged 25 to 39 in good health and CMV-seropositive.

Read as DNA, the sequence is TGCAGCGCCCAATACCGCTACGAGCAGTACTTC. Its translation reads: CSAQYRYEQYF. Rearrangement joined TRBV29-1 to TRBJ2-5; confidence is insufficient to name the D gene. The DNA matches TRBJ2-7 better at its end, which makes the J call doubtful. The CDR3 measures 11 amino acids from cysteine to phenylalanine. Only the CDR3 DNA stays, 33 bases, in frame from base 1. Taken from the germline V gene, the CDR1 and CDR2 loops are SQVTM and ANQGSEA.